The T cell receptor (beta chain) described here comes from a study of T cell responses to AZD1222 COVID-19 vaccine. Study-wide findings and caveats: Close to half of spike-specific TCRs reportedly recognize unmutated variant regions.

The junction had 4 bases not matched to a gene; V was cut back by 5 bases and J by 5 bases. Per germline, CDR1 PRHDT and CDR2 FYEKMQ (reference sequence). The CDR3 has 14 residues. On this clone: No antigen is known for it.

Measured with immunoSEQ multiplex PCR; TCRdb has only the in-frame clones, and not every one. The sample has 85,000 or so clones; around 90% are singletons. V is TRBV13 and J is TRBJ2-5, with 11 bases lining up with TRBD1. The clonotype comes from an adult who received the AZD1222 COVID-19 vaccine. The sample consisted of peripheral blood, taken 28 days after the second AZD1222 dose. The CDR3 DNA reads TGTGCCAGCAGCATTCGGACAGGGGGCGAGACCCAGTACTTC. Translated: CASSIRTGGETQYF.